This T cell receptor (beta chain) was sequenced in a study of blood T cell repertoires in COVID-19. Libraries were prepared by immunoSEQ multiplex PCR; TCRdb keeps only in-frame clonotypes and omits some of them. The repertoire holds 400,000 or so clones, roughly 87% seen once, with 2% to 2.5% in the top ten. A single count supports this clone. Germline loops: CDR1 SNHLY, CDR2 FYNNEI. Trimming cost V 7 bases and J 3 bases; bases outside gene matches: 7. There are 15 residues in the CDR3. Clinical history as reported by participants underpinned cohort assignment. Material: PBMCs or T cells enriched from blood (not recorded which). The J gene is TRBJ1-5, the V gene TRBV2; 9 nucleotides line up with TRBD1. This TCR derives from a woman between 35 and 50 years old with acute COVID-19. The chain's CDR3 is CASTKDRGPNQPQHF. In DNA form, the CDR3 reads TGTGCCAGCACCAAGGACAGGGGTCCCAATCAGCCCCAGCATTTT.